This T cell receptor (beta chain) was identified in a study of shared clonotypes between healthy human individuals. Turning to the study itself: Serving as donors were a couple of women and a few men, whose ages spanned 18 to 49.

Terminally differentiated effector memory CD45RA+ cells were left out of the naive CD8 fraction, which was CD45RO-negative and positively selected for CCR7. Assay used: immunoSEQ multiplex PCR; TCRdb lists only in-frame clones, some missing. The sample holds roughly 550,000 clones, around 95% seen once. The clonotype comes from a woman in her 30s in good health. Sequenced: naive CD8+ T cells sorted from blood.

CDR3 region: CASSVDNEQFF. Written as DNA, the CDR3 is TGTGCCAGCAGCGTGGACAATGAGCAGTTCTTC. The chain employs TRBV5-6 and TRBJ2-1; no clear D gene. The V and J ends lost 4 bases and 5 bases respectively, with 4 bases between them. The CDR3 extends over 11 amino acids. From germline, CDR1 is SGHDT and CDR2 YYEEEE.